This is a list of T cell receptor beta chains from one sample in a study of shared clonotypes between healthy human individuals. Produced via immunoSEQ multiplex PCR; TCRdb's table is partial and in-frame only. The profile shows some 2,000,000 clones, 90% to 96% of them singletons. Material for sequencing was naive CD4+ T cells sorted from blood. The source of these receptors is a man between 18 and 35 years old in good health. The CDR3 runs from the conserved cysteine through the conserved F or W. A D gene is named only where the DNA matches it firmly. Some rows mark clone size as missing; the rest say once, few, many or name a class of expanded clone.

d_call | j_call | clone_size | v_call | cdr3_aa | cdr3_nt
TRBD1 | TRBJ1-4 | . | TRBV10-3 | CAISSQETGGNEKLFF | TGTGCCATCAGCTCACAAGAGACAGGGGGGAATGAAAAACTGTTTTTT
. | TRBJ1-2 | . | TRBV5-6 | CASRTFNANYGYTF | TGTGCCAGCAGGACCTTCAACGCGAACTATGGCTACACCTTC
. | TRBJ1-1 | . | TRBV6-6 | CASSQRRTGNTEAFF | TGTGCCAGCAGTCAGAGGAGGACGGGGAACACTGAAGCTTTCTTT
. | TRBJ1-1 | . | TRBV5-1 | CASSMDSLTEAFF | TGCGCCAGCAGTATGGACAGCCTCACTGAAGCTTTCTTT
. | TRBJ2-7 | . | TRBV10-3 | CAISEPTYEQYF | TGTGCCATCAGTGAGCCGACCTACGAGCAGTACTTC
TRBD2 | TRBJ2-7 | . | TRBV4-1 | CASSQEAGVFYEQYF | TGCGCCAGCAGCCAAGAAGCGGGAGTATTCTACGAGCAGTACTTC
TRBD1 | TRBJ1-2 | . | TRBV11-2 | CASSLERGRGDDYGYTF | TGTGCCAGCAGCTTAGAGAGGGGGCGAGGGGATGACTATGGCTACACCTTC
. | TRBJ2-3 | . | TRBV5-1 | CASRLRGEPTDTQYF | TGCGCCAGCAGACTTCGCGGCGAGCCCACAGATACGCAGTATTTT
TRBD1 | TRBJ1-2 | . | TRBV28 | CASRGGGDRLTTF | TGTGCCAGCAGGGGAGGGGGCGACAGATTGACAACCTTC
. | TRBJ2-7 | . | TRBV27 | CASSPYQVGTYEQYF | TGTGCCAGCAGCCCTTACCAGGTCGGTACCTACGAGCAGTACTTC
. | TRBJ2-5 | . | TRBV7-9 | CASSWGKEETQYF | TGTGCCAGCAGCTGGGGGAAGGAAGAGACCCAGTACTTC
TRBD1 | TRBJ1-4 | . | TRBV7-2 | CASRTGVNEKLFF | TGTGCCAGCAGGACAGGGGTTAATGAAAAACTGTTTTTT
. | TRBJ2-1 | . | TRBV11-2 | CASSLVKGGSYNEQFF | TGTGCCAGCAGCCTTGTGAAAGGGGGTTCCTACAATGAGCAGTTCTTC
TRBD2 | TRBJ2-2 | once | TRBV7-2 | CASSLALTSGSATGELFF | TGTGCCAGCAGCTTAGCCCTAACTAGCGGGAGCGCCACCGGGGAGCTGTTTTTT
. | TRBJ2-2 | . | TRBV5-1 | CASSGGTTPGELFF | TGCGCCAGCAGCGGCGGGACCACTCCGGGGGAGCTGTTTTTT
. | TRBJ2-7 | once | TRBV29-1 | CSIISSYEQYF | TGCAGCATTATAAGCTCCTACGAGCAGTACTTC
. | TRBJ2-2 | . | TRBV11-2 | CASSPWTGSNTGELFF | TGTGCCAGCAGCCCTTGGACTGGCTCGAACACCGGGGAGCTGTTTTTT
TRBD1 | TRBJ2-7 | . | TRBV11-3 | CASSRTGGEQYF | TGTGCCAGCAGTCGTACAGGGGGCGAGCAGTACTTC
. | TRBJ1-4 | . | TRBV19 | CASSIRFYEKLFF | TGTGCCAGTAGTATCAGATTTTACGAAAAACTGTTTTTT
. | TRBJ2-2 | . | TRBV10-1 | CASRGGNTGELFF | TGCGCCAGCAGGGGCGGGAACACCGGGGAGCTGTTTTTT
. | TRBJ2-6 | . | TRBV5-1 | CASSTQTSSGANVLTF | TGCGCCAGCAGCACACAGACCAGCTCTGGGGCCAACGTCCTGACTTTC
. | TRBJ2-7 | . | TRBV5-6 | CASSPMPGHEQYF | TGTGCCAGCAGCCCTATGCCAGGCCACGAGCAGTACTTC
. | TRBJ2-6 | . | TRBV5-1 | CASSLGRGGANVLTF | TGCGCCAGCAGCTTGGGCAGGGGTGGGGCCAACGTCCTGACTTTC
. | TRBJ2-3 | once | TRBV4-2 | CASSQLGGTSTDTQYF | TGTGCCAGCAGCCAATTGGGAGGAACTAGCACTGATACGCAGTATTTT
. | TRBJ2-1 | . | TRBV5-1 | CASSLGETSSYNEQFF | TGCGCCAGCAGCTTAGGGGAAACAAGCTCCTACAATGAGCAGTTCTTC
. | TRBJ2-7 | . | TRBV2 | CASSLQGSSYEQYF | TGTGCCAGCAGTCTCCAGGGATCATCCTACGAGCAGTACTTC
. | TRBJ2-1 | . | TRBV5-4 | CASSLGLLLGNEQFF | TGTGCCAGCAGCTTGGGGCTCCTTCTGGGCAATGAGCAGTTCTTC
TRBD2 | TRBJ2-7 | . | TRBV13 | CASSYLGARLAAISYEQYF | TGTGCCAGCAGCTATCTAGGGGCTAGACTAGCGGCTATCTCCTACGAGCAGTACTTC